The 2 T cell receptor beta chains below were found in one sample sequenced in a study of shared clonotypes between healthy human individuals. TCRdb's table, derived via immunoSEQ multiplex PCR, lists solely in-frame clones and lacks some. The data contain almost 700,000 clones, about 91% of them singletons. CD45RO negativity and positive selection for CCR7 defined naive CD8 cells, a population that excluded terminally differentiated effector memory CD45RA+ cells. The material sequenced was naive CD8+ T cells sorted from blood. These receptors were obtained from a man aged 25-45 years in good health.

This chain connects TRBV4-1 to TRBJ2-4; 14 nucleotides match TRBD2. The CDR3 runs 16 residues. Germline lookup yields CDR1 MGHRA and CDR2 YSYEKL. The J segment lost 6 bases and the V segment lost 1 base, leaving 2 bases of the junction unmatched. The chain's CDR3 is CASSQVGTSGRNIQYF. The CDR3 DNA is TGCGCCAGCAGCCAAGTCGGGACTAGCGGGAGAAACATTCAGTACTTC.

The chain links TRBV2 to TRBJ1-5, with 9 bases that match TRBD1. V was pared by 5 bases and J by 2 bases, with 4 bases of the junction left unmatched. The germline V gene encodes CDR1 SNHLY and CDR2 FYNNEI. There are 15 residues in the CDR3. The CDR3 protein is CASSLQGARNQPQHF. The CDR3 bases are TGTGCCAGCAGTCTACAGGGGGCTCGCAATCAGCCCCAGCATTTT. The entire variable domain, with the rest obtained from reference TRBV2 and TRBJ1-5, is as follows: EPEVTQTPSHQVTQMGQEVILRCVPISNHLYFYWYRQILGQKVEFLVSFYNNEISEKSEIFDDQFSVERPDGSNFTLKIRSTKLEDSAMYFCASSLQGARNQPQHFGDGTRLSIL.